This record looks at one TCR beta chain sequence and its context. This sample was taken from a study of OX40 agonist ivuxolimab in advanced cancers. Using immunoSEQ multiplex PCR, the repertoire was profiled, and TCRdb retains in-frame clones only, with some absent. Among tens of thousands of clones listed, about four fifths were seen once. The material was CD4+ or CD8+ T cells sorted from blood, obtained in a trial of the OX40 agonist ivuxolimab. This sequence originates from an adult with an advanced solid tumor such as melanoma, head and neck, liver or kidney cancer.

For the CDR3, the DNA is TGTGCCAGCACCCCAGGAGGAGCGGGAGGATACCACGAGCAGTACTTC. It yields the protein CASTPGGAGGYHEQYF. J is TRBJ2-7 and V is TRBV7-2; 9 nucleotides match TRBD2. The ends lost 7 bases at V and 5 bases at J; junction bases unmatched: 15. Germline V CDR1 and CDR2: SGHTA, FQGNSA. The CDR3 covers 16 residues.